A selection of T cell receptor beta chains follows, all from one sample in a study of CD8+ T cells in alopecia areata. The method was immunoSEQ multiplex PCR; TCRdb's version includes in-frame clones alone and lacks a portion of them. Altogether about 120,000 clones are present, 53% being singletons, with the ten largest covering roughly 0.45%. The starting material was CD4+ T cells sorted from blood, obtained at week 4, from a patient treated with tofacitinib. Source of these receptors: a human donor with alopecia areata. The CDR3 runs from the conserved cysteine through the conserved F or W. The D gene is left open where the match is weak. Clone size is shown for a subset of rows, as once, few, many or a class of expanded clone.

D gene: TRBD2; V gene: TRBV5-4; J gene: TRBJ2-1; clone size: .; CDR3 DNA: TGTGCCAGCAGCGTAGGGACTAGCGGGAACAATGAGCAGTTCTTC; CDR3 protein: CASSVGTSGNNEQFF
D gene: TRBD1; V gene: TRBV29-1; J gene: TRBJ2-1; clone size: few; CDR3 DNA: TGCAGCGTTGAGGGGATAACGACAGGGGGCTCCTACAATGAGCAGTTCTTC; CDR3 protein: CSVEGITTGGSYNEQFF
D gene: .; V gene: TRBV18; J gene: TRBJ1-1; clone size: .; CDR3 DNA: TGTGCCAGCTCACCAGCGAGAACTGAAGCTTTCTTT; CDR3 protein: CASSPARTEAFF
D gene: TRBD1; V gene: TRBV29-1; J gene: TRBJ1-2; clone size: .; CDR3 DNA: TGCAGCGTCGCTCTCCTCGCTGGGACAGGGGGTGGTGGCTACACCTTC; CDR3 protein: CSVALLAGTGGGGYTF
D gene: TRBD1; V gene: TRBV30; J gene: TRBJ1-5; clone size: .; CDR3 DNA: TGTGCCTGGAGTGCAGGGGGGGGACAGCCCCAGCATTTT; CDR3 protein: CAWSAGGGQPQHF
D gene: TRBD2; V gene: TRBV27; J gene: TRBJ2-3; clone size: .; CDR3 DNA: TGTGCCAGCAGAGTAGCGGGACTTCGCGATACGCAGTATTTT; CDR3 protein: CASRVAGLRDTQYF
D gene: .; V gene: TRBV5-1; J gene: TRBJ2-6; clone size: once; CDR3 DNA: TGCGCCAGCAGCTTGGAGGACCCTGGGGCCAACGTCCTGACTTTC; CDR3 protein: CASSLEDPGANVLTF
D gene: TRBD2; V gene: TRBV27; J gene: TRBJ2-1; clone size: few; CDR3 DNA: TGTGCCAGCAGTCCTGGGGCTAGCGGTTACTACAATGAGCAGTTCTTC; CDR3 protein: CASSPGASGYYNEQFF
D gene: .; V gene: TRBV9; J gene: TRBJ2-3; clone size: .; CDR3 DNA: TGTGCCAGCAGCGTAAACCGCCCGGATACGCAGTATTTT; CDR3 protein: CASSVNRPDTQYF
D gene: .; V gene: TRBV6-5; J gene: TRBJ1-3; clone size: .; CDR3 DNA: TGTGCCAGCAGTTACTCGAACGGGGGCCCTGGAAACACCATATATTTT; CDR3 protein: CASSYSNGGPGNTIYF
D gene: .; V gene: TRBV30; J gene: TRBJ2-7; clone size: few; CDR3 DNA: TGTGCCTGGAGCCACTCCTACGAGCAGTACTTC; CDR3 protein: CAWSHSYEQYF
D gene: .; V gene: TRBV19; J gene: TRBJ2-5; clone size: few; CDR3 DNA: TGTGCCAGTAGTAACGGGGCTGGGGGAGAGACCCAGTACTTC; CDR3 protein: CASSNGAGGETQYF
D gene: .; V gene: TRBV2; J gene: TRBJ2-2; clone size: .; CDR3 DNA: TGTGCCAGCAGTGAGATGGGCGCGAACACCGGGGAGCTGTTTTTT; CDR3 protein: CASSEMGANTGELFF
D gene: .; V gene: TRBV5-1; J gene: TRBJ2-6; clone size: .; CDR3 DNA: TGCGCCAGCAGCTTTTCATCTGGGGCCAACGTCCTGACTTTC; CDR3 protein: CASSFSSGANVLTF
D gene: .; V gene: TRBV6-5; J gene: TRBJ1-5; clone size: .; CDR3 DNA: TGTGCCAGCAGTTACTCGGCCGTTAATCAGCCCCAGCATTTT; CDR3 protein: CASSYSAVNQPQHF
D gene: TRBD1; V gene: TRBV18; J gene: TRBJ2-7; clone size: .; CDR3 DNA: TGTGCCAGCTCACCAACGACAGGGCATGAGCAGTACTTC; CDR3 protein: CASSPTTGHEQYF
D gene: TRBD1; V gene: TRBV30; J gene: TRBJ1-2; clone size: .; CDR3 DNA: TGTGCCTGGACCCGGGACAGGGGGATTGGTGGCTACACCTTC; CDR3 protein: CAWTRDRGIGGYTF
D gene: .; V gene: TRBV29-1; J gene: TRBJ2-1; clone size: .; CDR3 DNA: TGCAGCGTTGTCCCCTACAATGAGCAGTTCTTC; CDR3 protein: CSVVPYNEQFF
D gene: TRBD2; V gene: TRBV7-8; J gene: TRBJ2-7; clone size: .; CDR3 DNA: TGTGCCAGCAGCTTAGCTCCCGGGAGGAACACCTACGAGCAGTACTTC; CDR3 protein: CASSLAPGRNTYEQYF
D gene: .; V gene: TRBV7-9; J gene: TRBJ1-1; clone size: .; CDR3 DNA: TGTGCCAGCAGCTTAGGGGGATGGACTGAAGCTTTCTTT; CDR3 protein: CASSLGGWTEAFF
D gene: TRBD1; V gene: TRBV7-9; J gene: TRBJ2-2; clone size: .; CDR3 DNA: TGTGCCAGCAGCTTTTCCGGGACAGGGAACACCGGGGAGCTGTTTTTT; CDR3 protein: CASSFSGTGNTGELFF
D gene: .; V gene: TRBV4-1; J gene: TRBJ2-3; clone size: .; CDR3 DNA: TGCGCCAGCAGCGACCTCTCGAGGACAGATACGCAGTATTTT; CDR3 protein: CASSDLSRTDTQYF
D gene: .; V gene: TRBV30; J gene: TRBJ2-5; clone size: .; CDR3 DNA: TGTGCCCTCACAGAGGAGACCCAGTACTTC; CDR3 protein: CALTEETQYF
D gene: .; V gene: TRBV9; J gene: TRBJ1-1; clone size: .; CDR3 DNA: TGTGCCAGCAGCGTAAACTCGAACACTGAAGCTTTCTTT; CDR3 protein: CASSVNSNTEAFF
D gene: .; V gene: TRBV29-1; J gene: TRBJ1-2; clone size: .; CDR3 DNA: TGCAGCGTCGAGGACATGGGCTATGGCTACACCTTC; CDR3 protein: CSVEDMGYGYTF
D gene: .; V gene: TRBV29-1; J gene: TRBJ2-3; clone size: .; CDR3 DNA: TGCAGCGTTCGTAGGGGCGAGAGGGATACGCAGTATTTT; CDR3 protein: CSVRRGERDTQYF
D gene: TRBD2; V gene: TRBV4-1; J gene: TRBJ2-5; clone size: .; CDR3 DNA: TGCGCCAGCAGCCAGGCCGGGACTAGGGCAGAGACCCAGTACTTC; CDR3 protein: CASSQAGTRAETQYF
D gene: .; V gene: TRBV30; J gene: TRBJ1-1; clone size: .; CDR3 DNA: TGTGCCTGGAAGACAGGAGGGCGAGGCACTGAAGCTTTCTTT; CDR3 protein: CAWKTGGRGTEAFF
D gene: .; V gene: TRBV9; J gene: TRBJ1-4; clone size: .; CDR3 DNA: TGTGCCAGCAGCCCCACTGCAACTAATGAAAAACTGTTTTTT; CDR3 protein: CASSPTATNEKLFF
D gene: .; V gene: TRBV11-2; J gene: TRBJ2-1; clone size: .; CDR3 DNA: TGTGCCAGCAGCTTAGGGCGGACTCAGAACAATGAGCAGTTCTTC; CDR3 protein: CASSLGRTQNNEQFF
D gene: TRBD1; V gene: TRBV7-9; J gene: TRBJ2-1; clone size: .; CDR3 DNA: TGTGCCGGGACAGGGAGTGAGCAGTTCTTC; CDR3 protein: CAGTGSEQFF
D gene: .; V gene: TRBV30; J gene: TRBJ1-1; clone size: few; CDR3 DNA: TGTGCCTGGAGTGTACTTGGGGGGGAAAGAGGCGCTTTCTTT; CDR3 protein: CAWSVLGGERGAFF